This TCR beta chain was recorded in a study of T cell repertoires in cytomegalovirus infection. Overall study: Both a matching HLA type and CMV infection were indicated by public TCR beta signatures. Study findings and constraints: CMV-specific TCR beta clonotypes restricted by HLA-C were the ones dominating the ex vivo response. Of the TCR beta families, the public ones yielded a cumulative frequency that identified carriers of CMV plus the relevant HLA.

This clonotype was counted at least ten times. Antigen: not known. TCRdb re-analysed the reads in MiXCR, keeping a single row per CDR3 protein. The sample records some 180,000 distinct CDR3 sequences, roughly a fifth being singletons. The CDR3 has 15 residues. Trimming shortened V by 6 bases and J by 0 bases, and 13 bases separated the two germline ends. Germline V gives CDR1 MDHEN, CDR2 SYDVKM. Sequencing input: PBMCs. V usage is TRBV28 and J usage is TRBJ2-3, with D tentatively TRBD1 or TRBD2 (5 bases each). The sequence was obtained from a human donor in good health (CMV status not recorded). Some clones in this sample may be carry-over from other donors' samples. The CDR3 DNA sequence: TGTGCCAGCAGACTCAGGGAGTTCAGCACAGATACGCAGTATTTT. Amino acid sequence: CASRLREFSTDTQYF. Variable domain in full (rest from reference TRBV28 and TRBJ2-3): DVKVTQSSRYLVKRTGEKVFLECVQDMDHENMFWYRQDPGLGLRLIYFSYDVKMKEKGDIPEGYSVSREKKERFSLILESASTNQTSMYLCASRLREFSTDTQYFGPGTRLTVL.